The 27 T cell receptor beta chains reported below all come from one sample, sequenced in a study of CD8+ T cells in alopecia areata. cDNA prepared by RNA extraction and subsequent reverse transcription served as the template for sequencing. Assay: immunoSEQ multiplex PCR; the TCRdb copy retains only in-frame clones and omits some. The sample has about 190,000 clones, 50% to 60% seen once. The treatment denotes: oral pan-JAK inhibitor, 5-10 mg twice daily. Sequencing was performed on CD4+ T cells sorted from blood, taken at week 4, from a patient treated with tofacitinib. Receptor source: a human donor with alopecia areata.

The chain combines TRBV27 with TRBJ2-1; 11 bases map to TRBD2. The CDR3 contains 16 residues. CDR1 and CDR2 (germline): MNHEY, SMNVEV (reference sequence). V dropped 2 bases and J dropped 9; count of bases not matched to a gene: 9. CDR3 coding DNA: TGTGCCAGCAGTTTAGGGCGTCTAGCGGGAGGAACTGAGCAGTTCTTC. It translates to CASSLGRLAGGTEQFF.

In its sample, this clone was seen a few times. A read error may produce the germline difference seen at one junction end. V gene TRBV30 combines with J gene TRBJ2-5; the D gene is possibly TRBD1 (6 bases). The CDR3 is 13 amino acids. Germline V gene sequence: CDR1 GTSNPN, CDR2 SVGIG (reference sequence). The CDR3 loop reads CASSRTEFTTQYF. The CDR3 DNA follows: TGTGCCTCGAGTAGGACAGAGTTTACCACCCAGTACTTC.

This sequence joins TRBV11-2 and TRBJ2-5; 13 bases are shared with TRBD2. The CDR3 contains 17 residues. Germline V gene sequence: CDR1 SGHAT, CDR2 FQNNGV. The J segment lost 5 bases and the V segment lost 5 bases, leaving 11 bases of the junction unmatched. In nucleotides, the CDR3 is TGTGCCAGCAGCGCCCGACTAGCGGGAGGAACGGGGGAGACCCAGTACTTC. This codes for CASSARLAGGTGETQYF.

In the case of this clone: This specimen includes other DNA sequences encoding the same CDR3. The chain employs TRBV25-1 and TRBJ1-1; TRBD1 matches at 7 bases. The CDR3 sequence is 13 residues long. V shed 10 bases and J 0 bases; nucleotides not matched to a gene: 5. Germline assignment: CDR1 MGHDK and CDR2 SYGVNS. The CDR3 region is CATKGQMNTEAFF. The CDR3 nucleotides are TGTGCCACCAAGGGACAGATGAACACTGAAGCTTTCTTT.

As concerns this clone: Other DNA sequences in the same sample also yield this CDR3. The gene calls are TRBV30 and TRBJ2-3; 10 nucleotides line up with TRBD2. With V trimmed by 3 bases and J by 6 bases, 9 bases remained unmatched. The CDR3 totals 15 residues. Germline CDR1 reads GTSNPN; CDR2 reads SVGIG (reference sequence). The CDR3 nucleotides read TGTGCCTGGAGAAGGCTAGCGGGAGCCACGGATACGCAGTATTTT. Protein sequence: CAWRRLAGATDTQYF.

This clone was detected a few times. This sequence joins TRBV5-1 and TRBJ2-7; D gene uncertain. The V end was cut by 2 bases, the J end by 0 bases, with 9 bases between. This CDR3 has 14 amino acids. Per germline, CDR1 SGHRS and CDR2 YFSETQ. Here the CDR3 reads CASSFGRNSYEQYF. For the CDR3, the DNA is TGCGCCAGCAGCTTTGGACGGAACTCCTACGAGCAGTACTTC.

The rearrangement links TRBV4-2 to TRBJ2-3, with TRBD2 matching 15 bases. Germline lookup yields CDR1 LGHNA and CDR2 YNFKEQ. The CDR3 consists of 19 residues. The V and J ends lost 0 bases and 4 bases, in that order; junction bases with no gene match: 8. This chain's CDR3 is CASSQDLGTSGRWADTQYF. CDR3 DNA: TGTGCCAGCAGCCAAGACTTAGGGACTAGCGGGAGGTGGGCAGATACGCAGTATTTT.

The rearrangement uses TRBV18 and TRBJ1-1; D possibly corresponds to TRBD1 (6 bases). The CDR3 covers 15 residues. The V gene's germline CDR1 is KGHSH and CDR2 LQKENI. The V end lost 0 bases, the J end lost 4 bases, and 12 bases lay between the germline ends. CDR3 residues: CASSPPWGLLTEAFF. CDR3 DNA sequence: TGTGCCAGCTCACCACCTTGGGGGCTACTCACTGAAGCTTTCTTT. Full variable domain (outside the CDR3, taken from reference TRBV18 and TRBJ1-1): NAGVMQNPRHLVRRRGQEARLRCSPMKGHSHVYWYRQLPEEGLKFMVYLQKENIIDESGMPKERFSAEFPKEGPSILRIQQVVRGDSAAYFCASSPPWGLLTEAFFGQGTRLTVV.

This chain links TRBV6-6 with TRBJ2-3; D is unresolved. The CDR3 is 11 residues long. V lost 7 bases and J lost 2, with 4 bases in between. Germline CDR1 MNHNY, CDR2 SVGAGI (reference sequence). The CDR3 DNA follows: TGTGCCAGCACCACCACAGATACGCAGTATTTT. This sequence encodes CASTTTDTQYF.

CDR3 DNA: TGTGCCAGCAGCGTAGGCCTAGCGTACGAGCAGTACTTC. This codes for CASSVGLAYEQYF. The rearrangement uses TRBV9 and TRBJ2-7; TRBD2 might be the D (6 bases). Trimming cost V 0 bases and J 4 bases, with 8 bases left between them. The CDR3 totals 13 residues. The germline V gene has CDR1 SGDLS and CDR2 YYNGEE.

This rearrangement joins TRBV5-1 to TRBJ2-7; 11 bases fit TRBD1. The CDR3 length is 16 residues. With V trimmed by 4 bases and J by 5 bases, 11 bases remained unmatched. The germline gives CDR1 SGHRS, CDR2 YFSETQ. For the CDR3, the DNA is TGCGCCAGCAGCCCGAGTCGGGGACAGGGGGTAGACGAGCAGTACTTC. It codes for CASSPSRGQGVDEQYF.

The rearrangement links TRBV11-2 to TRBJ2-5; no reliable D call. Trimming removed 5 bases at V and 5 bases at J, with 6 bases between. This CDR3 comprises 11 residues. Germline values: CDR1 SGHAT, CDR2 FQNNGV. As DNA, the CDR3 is TGTGCCAGCAGCCCCTCGGAGACCCAGTACTTC. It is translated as CASSPSETQYF.

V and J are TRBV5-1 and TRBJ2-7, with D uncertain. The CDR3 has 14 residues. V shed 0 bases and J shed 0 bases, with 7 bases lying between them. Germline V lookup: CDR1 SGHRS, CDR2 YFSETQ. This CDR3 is CASSLDDVSYEQYF. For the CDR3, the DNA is TGCGCCAGCAGCTTGGATGATGTCTCCTACGAGCAGTACTTC.

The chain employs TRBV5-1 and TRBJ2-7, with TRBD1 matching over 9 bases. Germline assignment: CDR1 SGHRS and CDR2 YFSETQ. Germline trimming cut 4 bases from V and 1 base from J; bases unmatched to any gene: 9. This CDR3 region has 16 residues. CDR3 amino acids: CASSPTPGTGSYEQYF. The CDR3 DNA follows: TGCGCCAGCAGCCCGACCCCCGGGACAGGGTCCTACGAGCAGTACTTC.

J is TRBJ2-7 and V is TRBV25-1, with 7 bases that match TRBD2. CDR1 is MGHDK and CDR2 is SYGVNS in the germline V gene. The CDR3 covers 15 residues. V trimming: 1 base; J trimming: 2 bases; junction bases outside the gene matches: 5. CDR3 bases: TGTGCCAGCAGTGAATTTGTGGGAGGGCCCTACGAGCAGTACTTC. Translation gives CASSEFVGGPYEQYF.

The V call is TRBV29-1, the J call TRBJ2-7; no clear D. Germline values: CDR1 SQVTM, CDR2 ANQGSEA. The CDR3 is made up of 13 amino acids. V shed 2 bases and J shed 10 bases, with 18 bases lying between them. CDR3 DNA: TGCAGCGTTGAATTGGGTCCGGGCGGTTTACAGTACTTC. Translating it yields CSVELGPGGLQYF.

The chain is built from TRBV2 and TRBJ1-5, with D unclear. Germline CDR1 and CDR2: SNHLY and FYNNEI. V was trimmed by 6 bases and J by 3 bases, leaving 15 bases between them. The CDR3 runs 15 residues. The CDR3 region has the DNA TGTGCCAGCAGCGGAAGCCAGTCTATCAATCAGCCCCAGCATTTT. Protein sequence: CASSGSQSINQPQHF.

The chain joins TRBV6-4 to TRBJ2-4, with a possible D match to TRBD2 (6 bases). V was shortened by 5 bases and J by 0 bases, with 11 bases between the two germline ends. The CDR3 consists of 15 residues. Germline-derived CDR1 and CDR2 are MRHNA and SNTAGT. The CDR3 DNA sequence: TGTGCCAGCAGTCTGACTAGACTAGCCAAAAACATTCAGTACTTC. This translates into CASSLTRLAKNIQYF.

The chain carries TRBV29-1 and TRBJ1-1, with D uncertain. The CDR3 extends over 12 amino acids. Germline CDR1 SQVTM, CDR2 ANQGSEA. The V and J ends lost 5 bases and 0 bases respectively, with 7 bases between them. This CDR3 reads CSVQLMNTEAFF. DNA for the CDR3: TGCAGCGTTCAGCTCATGAACACTGAAGCTTTCTTT.

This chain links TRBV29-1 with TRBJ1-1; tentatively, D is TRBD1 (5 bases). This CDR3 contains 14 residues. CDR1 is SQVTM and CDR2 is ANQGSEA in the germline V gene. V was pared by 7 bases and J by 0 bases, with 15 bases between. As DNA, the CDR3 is TGCAGCGCCGGGCCAGGGCGGGTGAACACTGAAGCTTTCTTT. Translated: CSAGPGRVNTEAFF.

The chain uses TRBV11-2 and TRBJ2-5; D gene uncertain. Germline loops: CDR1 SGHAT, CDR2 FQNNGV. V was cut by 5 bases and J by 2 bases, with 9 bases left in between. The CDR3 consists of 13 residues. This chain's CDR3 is CASSLGPQETQYF. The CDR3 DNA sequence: TGTGCCAGCAGCCTTGGACCTCAAGAGACCCAGTACTTC.

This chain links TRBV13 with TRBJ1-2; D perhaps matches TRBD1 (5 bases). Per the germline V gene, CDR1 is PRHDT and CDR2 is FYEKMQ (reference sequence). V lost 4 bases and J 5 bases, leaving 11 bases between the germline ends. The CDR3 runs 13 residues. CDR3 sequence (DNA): TGTGCCAGCAGCTCTCGGGGCCTTTATGGCTACACCTTC. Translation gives CASSSRGLYGYTF.

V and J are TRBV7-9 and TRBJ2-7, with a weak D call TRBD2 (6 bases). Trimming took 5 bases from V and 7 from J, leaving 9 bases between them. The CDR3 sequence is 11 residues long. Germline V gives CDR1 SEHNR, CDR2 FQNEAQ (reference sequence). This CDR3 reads CASSHGGEQYF. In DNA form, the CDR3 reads TGTGCCAGCAGCCATGGGGGGGAGCAGTACTTC. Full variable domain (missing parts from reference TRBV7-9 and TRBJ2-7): DTGVSQNPRHKITKRGQNVTFRCDPISEHNRLYWYRQTLGQGPEFLTYFQNEAQLEKSRLLSDRFSAERPKGSFSTLEIQRTEQGDSAMYLCASSHGGEQYFGPGTRLTVT.

The DNA of the CDR3 is TGTGCCAGCGGGACAGGGAGGGACGAAGAGACCCAGTACTTC. Protein product: CASGTGRDEETQYF. The chain recombines TRBV19 with TRBJ2-5; 9 nucleotides agree with TRBD1. This CDR3 has 14 residues. CDR1 LNHDA and CDR2 SQIVND come from the germline V gene (reference sequence). V dropped 9 bases and J dropped 3; count of bases not matched to a gene: 8.

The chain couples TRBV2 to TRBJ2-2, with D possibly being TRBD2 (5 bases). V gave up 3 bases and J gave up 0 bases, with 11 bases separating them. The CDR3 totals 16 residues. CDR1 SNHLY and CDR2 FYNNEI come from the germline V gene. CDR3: CASSEMISANTGELFF. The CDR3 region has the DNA TGTGCCAGCAGTGAGATGATTAGCGCGAACACCGGGGAGCTGTTTTTT.

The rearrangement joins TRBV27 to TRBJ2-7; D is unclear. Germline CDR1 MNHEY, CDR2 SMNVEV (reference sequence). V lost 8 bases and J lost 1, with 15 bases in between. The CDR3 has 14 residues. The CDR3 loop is CASSRREGSYEQYF. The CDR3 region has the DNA TGTGCCAGCTCAAGAAGGGAAGGTTCCTACGAGCAGTACTTC.

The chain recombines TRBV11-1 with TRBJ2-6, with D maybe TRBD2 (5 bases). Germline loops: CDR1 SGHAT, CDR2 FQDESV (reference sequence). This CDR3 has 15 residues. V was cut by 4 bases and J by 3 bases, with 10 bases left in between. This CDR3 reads CASSSPGVGANVLTF. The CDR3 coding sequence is TGTGCCAGCAGCTCCCCCGGGGTTGGGGCCAACGTCCTGACTTTC.